This entry lists 32 T cell receptor beta chains sequenced from one sample in a study of T cell responses to AZD1222 COVID-19 vaccine. TCRdb's table, derived via immunoSEQ multiplex PCR, lists solely in-frame clones and lacks some. The sample gives 140,000 or so clones, roughly 87% of which show up once; approximately 5.4% is in the top ten. Sample: peripheral blood, taken 28 days after the second dose of the MenACWY control vaccine. These receptor sequences come from an adult who received the MenACWY meningococcal vaccine as a control.

The rearrangement uses TRBV18 and TRBJ2-6; TRBD1 aligns across 10 bases. Per the germline V gene, CDR1 is KGHSH and CDR2 is LQKENI. The CDR3 has 16 residues. J lost 2 bases, V lost 5 bases, and 3 bases had no gene match. In DNA form, the CDR3 reads TGTGCCAGCTCAATAGGGACAGGGGCTGGGGCCAACGTCCTGACTTTC. It encodes CASSIGTGAGANVLTF. The whole variable domain, filled in from reference TRBV18 and TRBJ2-6, reads NAGVMQNPRHLVRRRGQEARLRCSPMKGHSHVYWYRQLPEEGLKFMVYLQKENIIDESGMPKERFSAEFPKEGPSILRIQQVVRGDSAAYFCASSIGTGAGANVLTFGAGSRLTVL.

This rearrangement joins TRBV9 to TRBJ2-5; the D gene is possibly TRBD1 (5 bases). Deletions cut 0 bases from V and 5 bases from J, with 8 bases between. CDR1 and CDR2 (germline): SGDLS, YYNGEE. CDR3 size: 13 residues. The CDR3 spells CASSVEGLETQYF. The CDR3 DNA reads as TGTGCCAGCAGCGTAGAGGGGCTTGAGACCCAGTACTTC.

The chain recombines TRBV9 with TRBJ2-1; the D is unclear. Looked up from germline, CDR1 is SGDLS and CDR2 is YYNGEE. V was cut by 0 bases and J by 0 bases, with 7 bases left in between. The CDR3 spans 15 residues. Written as DNA, the CDR3 is TGTGCCAGCAGCGTAGGGGCCAGCTCCTACAATGAGCAGTTCTTC. Protein sequence: CASSVGASSYNEQFF.

The V call is TRBV9, the J call TRBJ1-1; 9 bases match TRBD1. The CDR3 has 19 amino acids. Germline lookup yields CDR1 SGDLS and CDR2 YYNGEE. After removal of 3 bases from V and 1 base from J, the junction contained 16 bases not matched to a gene. CDR3: CASSAAEGTGNRENTEAFF. CDR3 nucleotide sequence: TGTGCCAGCAGCGCCGCTGAGGGGACAGGGAATAGAGAGAACACTGAAGCTTTCTTT.

The chain has TRBV7-6 and TRBJ1-1; no definite D call. Trimming shortened V by 1 base and J by 6 bases, and 9 bases separated the two germline ends. This CDR3 region has 13 residues. Germline V gene sequence: CDR1 SGHVS, CDR2 FNYEAQ. As DNA, the CDR3 is TGTGCCAGCAGCTTAGAAAGGCGCTCTGAAGCTTTCTTT. It specifies CASSLERRSEAFF.

This chain joins TRBV12-3 or TRBV12-4 and TRBJ1-5, with D perhaps TRBD1 (6 bases). The CDR3 consists of 12 residues. V was cut by 5 bases and J by 15 bases, with 17 bases left in between. The CDR3 reads CASSRATGPPHF. The CDR3 coding sequence is TGTGCCAGCAGTCGAGCTACAGGGCCTCCGCATTTT.

This rearrangement joins TRBV11-3 to TRBJ2-7; 10 nucleotides line up with TRBD2. Germline lookup yields CDR1 SGHNT and CDR2 YENEEA. V trimming: 5 bases; J trimming: 0 bases; junction bases outside the gene matches: 4. The CDR3 totals 15 residues. CDR3 protein: CASSLGTSDSYEQYF. The CDR3 DNA reads TGTGCCAGCAGCCTCGGGACTAGCGACTCCTACGAGCAGTACTTC. The full variable domain, completed using reference TRBV11-3 and TRBJ2-7, is EAGVVQSPRYKIIEKKQPVAFWCNPISGHNTLYWYLQNLGQGPELLIRYENEEAVDDSQLPKDRFSAERLKGVDSTLKIQPAELGDSAVYLCASSLGTSDSYEQYFGPGTRLTVT.

This rearrangement joins TRBV6-5 to TRBJ1-2; 8 nucleotides match TRBD1. Germline V lookup: CDR1 MNHEY, CDR2 SVGAGI. This CDR3 comprises 15 residues. The V gene end was trimmed by 2 bases and the J gene end by 1 base; junction bases not matched to a gene: 3. DNA of the CDR3: TGTGCCAGCAGTTACCAAGGACAGGGTAACTATGGCTACACCTTC. Its protein is CASSYQGQGNYGYTF.

This sequence joins TRBV9 and TRBJ2-1; 7 nucleotides match TRBD1. V was pared by 2 bases and J by 5 bases, with 4 bases of the junction left unmatched. This CDR3 spans 14 amino acids. Germline assignment: CDR1 SGDLS and CDR2 YYNGEE. DNA of the CDR3: TGTGCCAGCAGCGTGAGGACAGGTGACAATGAGCAGTTCTTC. It specifies CASSVRTGDNEQFF.

The V call is TRBV19, the J call TRBJ1-6, with 7 bases identical to TRBD1. Germline V gene lookup returns CDR1 LNHDA and CDR2 SQIVND (reference sequence). V was pared by 5 bases and J by 10 bases, with 8 bases of the junction left unmatched. CDR3 size: 14 residues. The CDR3 spells CASSPDRVRSPLHF. Written as DNA, the CDR3 is TGTGCCAGTAGTCCCGACAGGGTTCGGTCACCCCTCCACTTT. Variable domain in full (rest from reference TRBV19 and TRBJ1-6): DGGITQSPKYLFRKEGQNVTLSCEQNLNHDAMYWYRQDPGQGLRLIYYSQIVNDFQKGDIAEGYSVSREKKESFPLTVTSAQKNPTAFYLCASSPDRVRSPLHFGNGTRLTVT.

V is TRBV10-3 and J is TRBJ1-1; D uncertain. Germline assignment: CDR1 ENHRY and CDR2 SYGVKD. Deletions cut 4 bases from V and 6 bases from J, with 9 bases between. The CDR3 consists of 12 residues. The CDR3, as DNA: TGTGCCATCAGTGCATCGGAATCTGAAGCTTTCTTT. Residues: CAISASESEAFF.

The chain carries TRBV24-1 and TRBJ1-1; 8 bases fit TRBD1. The germline V gene encodes CDR1 KGHDR and CDR2 SFDVKD. The J segment lost 1 base and the V segment lost 1 base, leaving 1 base of the junction unmatched. This CDR3 comprises 15 residues. The CDR3 DNA reads TGTGCCACCAGTGATTTAGACAGGGGGAACACTGAAGCTTTCTTT. Translation: CATSDLDRGNTEAFF.

DNA of the CDR3: TGCGCCAGCAGCTTGGGGGACTTTAGCAATCAGCCCCAGCATTTT. Translation: CASSLGDFSNQPQHF. The chain is built from TRBV5-1 and TRBJ1-5, with a tentative D call TRBD1 (5 bases). V shed 0 bases and J shed 0 bases, with 7 bases lying between them. Per germline, CDR1 SGHRS and CDR2 YFSETQ. This CDR3 region has 15 residues. Combining the CDR3 with reference TRBV5-1 and TRBJ1-5 gives the whole variable domain KAGVTQTPRYLIKTRGQQVTLSCSPISGHRSVSWYQQTPGQGLQFLFEYFSETQRNKGNFPGRFSGRQFSNSRSEMNVSTLELGDSALYLCASSLGDFSNQPQHFGDGTRLSIL.

This chain connects TRBV7-9 to TRBJ1-3; TRBD1 matches 7 bases. The length of the CDR3 is 15 residues. The germline gives CDR1 SEHNR, CDR2 FQNEAQ (reference sequence). V was pared by 1 base and J by 2 bases, with 2 bases of the junction left unmatched. CDR3 nucleotide sequence: TGTGCCAGCAGCTTAGAAGGGACAGCTGGAAACACCATATATTTT. Translation: CASSLEGTAGNTIYF.

This chain uses TRBV5-3 with TRBJ1-6, with a weak D call TRBD1 (6 bases). TRBV5-3 is designated an ORF whose function remains uncertain. The CDR3 is made up of 14 amino acids. Trimming pared 1 base from V and 9 bases from J, leaving 11 bases between. In DNA, the CDR3 is TGTGCCAGAAGCTTGTCCAAAGGGGGTTCACCCCTCCACTTT. Translation gives CARSLSKGGSPLHF.

The chain has TRBV6-1 and TRBJ2-6, with D possibly matching TRBD1 (5 bases). Per the germline V gene, CDR1 is MNHNS and CDR2 is SASEGT. V was trimmed by 1 base and J by 0 bases, leaving 7 bases between them. This CDR3 region has 16 residues. CDR3 amino acids: CASSEGGGSGANVLTF. The CDR3 DNA is TGTGCCAGCAGTGAAGGGGGCGGCTCTGGGGCCAACGTCCTGACTTTC.

This chain links TRBV19 with TRBJ1-1; 7 nucleotides line up with TRBD1. After removal of 6 bases from V and 1 base from J, the junction contained 11 bases not matched to a gene. Germline V gene data show CDR1 as LNHDA and CDR2 as SQIVND (reference sequence). The CDR3 length is 16 residues. As DNA, the CDR3 is TGTGCCAGTAGACCAAAGGAGAGGGGGCGGAACACTGAAGCTTTCTTT. This codes for CASRPKERGRNTEAFF. Using reference TRBV19 and TRBJ1-1 for the parts outside the CDR3, the full variable domain is DGGITQSPKYLFRKEGQNVTLSCEQNLNHDAMYWYRQDPGQGLRLIYYSQIVNDFQKGDIAEGYSVSREKKESFPLTVTSAQKNPTAFYLCASRPKERGRNTEAFFGQGTRLTVV.

V and J are TRBV7-3 and TRBJ1-1; D is ambiguous. V was trimmed by 3 bases and J by 2 bases, leaving 7 bases between them. Germline assignment: CDR1 SGHTA and CDR2 FQGTGA. This CDR3 spans 13 amino acids. The CDR3 loop is CASSLGANTEAFF. CDR3 DNA: TGTGCCAGCAGCTTGGGAGCAAACACTGAAGCTTTCTTT.

The J gene is TRBJ2-3, the V gene TRBV3-1 (or the pseudogene TRBV3-2); D not resolved. Between the trimmed V and J ends, which lost 3 bases and 0 bases, there was a span of 13 bases. This CDR3 is built from 16 residues. CDR1 and CDR2 from the germline V gene are LGHDT and YNNKEL (reference sequence). The CDR3 DNA reads TGTGCCAGCAGCCATTCAATCCAAGCTAGCACAGATACGCAGTATTTT. Its protein is CASSHSIQASTDTQYF.

The rearrangement uses TRBV2 and TRBJ2-4; D gene ambiguous. Germline V lookup: CDR1 SNHLY, CDR2 FYNNEI. CDR3 length: 13 residues. The V gene lost 4 bases and the J gene lost 4 bases, with 8 bases spanning the gap. The CDR3 spells CASSANSKNIQYF. DNA for the CDR3: TGTGCCAGCAGTGCGAACAGTAAAAACATTCAGTACTTC. Looking up the rest from reference TRBV2 and TRBJ2-4 gives the full variable domain: EPEVTQTPSHQVTQMGQEVILRCVPISNHLYFYWYRQILGQKVEFLVSFYNNEISEKSEIFDDQFSVERPDGSNFTLKIRSTKLEDSAMYFCASSANSKNIQYFGAGTRLSVL.

V usage is TRBV5-4 and J usage is TRBJ1-4, with 7 bases identical to TRBD1. This CDR3 has 14 residues. The V gene end was trimmed by 4 bases and the J gene end by 7 bases; junction bases not matched to a gene: 7. Germline CDR1 and CDR2: SGHNT and YYREEE (reference sequence). CDR3 sequence (DNA): TGTGCCAGCAGCCGCCTGGGACAGTCTGAAAAACTGTTTTTT. The encoded protein is CASSRLGQSEKLFF. Full variable domain (missing parts from reference TRBV5-4 and TRBJ1-4): ETGVTQSPTHLIKTRGQQVTLRCSSQSGHNTVSWYQQALGQGPQFIFQYYREEENGRGNFPPRFSGLQFPNYSSELNVNALELDDSALYLCASSRLGQSEKLFFGSGTQLSVL.

The genes are TRBV7-3 and TRBJ2-1; weak D call: TRBD2 (6 bases). Trimming took 4 bases from V and 0 from J, leaving 10 bases between them. In germline, CDR1 is SGHTA, CDR2 FQGTGA. The CDR3 extends over 15 amino acids. CDR3 bases: TGTGCCAGCAGCTCGATGACTAGCTCCTACAATGAGCAGTTCTTC. It specifies CASSSMTSSYNEQFF.

The CDR3 spells CAWDQGTEAFF. The DNA for the CDR3 is TGTGCCTGGGACCAGGGGACCGAAGCTTTCTTT. The genes are TRBV30 and TRBJ1-1; perhaps TRBD1 as D (6 bases). Germline V gene sequence: CDR1 GTSNPN, CDR2 SVGIG (reference sequence). The CDR3 has 11 residues. The germline V and J ends were trimmed by 5 bases and 8 bases, with 12 bases remaining between them.

This clone appeared once. The rearrangement links TRBV6-1 to TRBJ1-1; a possible D gene is TRBD1 (5 bases). Trimming removed 6 bases from V and 1 base from J, with 15 bases in between. This CDR3 has 15 amino acids. Germline V gene data show CDR1 as MNHNS and CDR2 as SASEGT. CDR3 residues: CASSSGPTENTEAFF. For the CDR3, the DNA is TGTGCCAGCAGCTCTGGCCCGACAGAGAACACTGAAGCTTTCTTT.

This clone is a singleton in its sample. The chain recombines TRBV18 with TRBJ1-2, with 8 nucleotides matching TRBD1. Germline V gives CDR1 KGHSH, CDR2 LQKENI. This CDR3 has 14 amino acids. V lost 6 bases, J lost 2 bases, and 5 bases stayed unmatched. The CDR3 here is CASSPTGDNYGYTF. The CDR3 coding sequence is TGTGCCAGCTCTCCGACAGGGGACAACTATGGCTACACCTTC.

The chain uses TRBV28 and TRBJ1-6; 7 bases are a match to TRBD1. V shed 10 bases and J 4 bases; nucleotides not matched to a gene: 4. Germline lookup yields CDR1 MDHEN and CDR2 SYDVKM. The CDR3 extends over 13 amino acids. The CDR3 here is CATRTGYNSPLHF. Written as DNA, the CDR3 is TGTGCCACCAGGACAGGTTATAATTCACCCCTCCACTTT.

V usage is TRBV5-1 and J usage is TRBJ2-3; 10 nucleotides agree with TRBD1. The germline V gene has CDR1 SGHRS and CDR2 YFSETQ. The CDR3 covers 15 residues. V was clipped by 7 bases and J by 3 bases; unmatched bases: 8. The CDR3 here is CASLRRDRGTDTQYF. The CDR3 nucleotides read TGCGCCAGCCTCCGTAGGGACAGGGGAACAGATACGCAGTATTTT. The full variable domain, with the rest looked up from reference TRBV5-1 and TRBJ2-3, is KAGVTQTPRYLIKTRGQQVTLSCSPISGHRSVSWYQQTPGQGLQFLFEYFSETQRNKGNFPGRFSGRQFSNSRSEMNVSTLELGDSALYLCASLRRDRGTDTQYFGPGTRLTVL.

The V gene is TRBV12-5, the J gene TRBJ2-5, with 9 bases that match TRBD1. The V segment lost 1 base and the J segment 10 bases; nucleotides outside the gene matches: 13. Germline V gives CDR1 LGHNT, CDR2 FRNRAP. The length of the CDR3 is 16 residues. The CDR3 nucleotides are TGTGCTAGTGGTTTGGGGGGGACAGGGTTTTTCAGCGGCCAGTACTTC. It yields the protein CASGLGGTGFFSGQYF.

The genes are TRBV11-3 and TRBJ1-6; D remains unclear. The CDR3 has 14 residues. Trimming cost V 5 bases and J 6 bases, with 11 bases left between them. CDR1 and CDR2 from the germline V gene are SGHNT and YENEEA. CDR3 in DNA: TGTGCCAGCAGCCCAAAGGAGGGTAATTCACCCCTCCACTTT. It specifies CASSPKEGNSPLHF.

The chain links TRBV18 to TRBJ1-4; D remains ambiguous. Germline V CDR1 and CDR2: KGHSH, LQKENI. The CDR3 sequence is 13 residues long. Trimming removed 5 bases from V and 4 bases from J, with 8 bases in between. CDR3 sequence: CASSLDDNEKLFF. In nucleotides, the CDR3 is TGTGCCAGCTCATTGGACGATAATGAAAAACTGTTTTTT.

The genes are TRBV5-4 and TRBJ1-6; a possible D gene is TRBD1 (5 bases). The CDR3 is 16 residues long. Germline lookup yields CDR1 SGHNT and CDR2 YYREEE (reference sequence). Between the trimmed V and J ends, which lost 3 bases and 2 bases, there was a span of 12 bases. CDR3 region: CASSSPGGAYNSPLHF. CDR3 sequence (DNA): TGTGCCAGCAGCTCCCCTGGAGGGGCCTATAATTCACCCCTCCACTTT.

The J gene is TRBJ1-2, the V gene TRBV19; D perhaps matches TRBD1 (5 bases). Germline CDR1 is LNHDA and CDR2 is SQIVND (reference sequence). V gave up 6 bases and J gave up 4 bases, with 12 bases separating them. CDR3 length: 13 residues. The CDR3: CASSLRDRYGYTF. CDR3 nucleotide sequence: TGTGCCAGTAGCCTCCGGGACCGCTATGGCTACACCTTC. Drawing the rest from reference TRBV19 and TRBJ1-2, the complete variable domain is DGGITQSPKYLFRKEGQNVTLSCEQNLNHDAMYWYRQDPGQGLRLIYYSQIVNDFQKGDIAEGYSVSREKKESFPLTVTSAQKNPTAFYLCASSLRDRYGYTFGSGTRLTVV.